Listed below are T cell receptor beta chains from one sample, sequenced in a study of T cell responses to AZD1222 COVID-19 vaccine. Measured with immunoSEQ multiplex PCR; TCRdb has only the in-frame clones, and not every one. Of more than 75,000 clones listed, roughly four fifths are singletons. This specimen was peripheral blood, taken 28 days after the second AZD1222 dose. These receptor sequences come from an adult who received the AZD1222 COVID-19 vaccine. The CDR3 runs from the conserved cysteine through the conserved F or W. Each record gives: V gene, J gene, D gene, CDR3 protein, CDR3 DNA. D genes are given only for firm matches.

>TRBV28|TRBJ1-1|.
CASSPRVTEAFF
TGTGCCAGCAGTCCTCGTGTCACTGAAGCTTTCTTT
>TRBV10-3|TRBJ1-2|.
CAISEIDRNLYGYTF
TGTGCCATCAGTGAGATTGACCGTAATCTCTATGGCTACACCTTC
>TRBV7-2|TRBJ1-6|.
CASSPRALPSPLHF
TGTGCCAGCAGCCCCCGGGCCCTACCCTCACCCCTCCACTTT
>TRBV7-8|TRBJ2-1|.
CASSRLVEQFF
TGTGCCAGCAGCCGCCTCGTGGAGCAGTTCTTC
>TRBV11-2|TRBJ2-3|.
CASSSSTDTQYF
TGTGCCAGCAGTTCTAGCACAGATACGCAGTATTTT
>TRBV19|TRBJ2-5|TRBD1
CASSPRTGGILETQYF
TGTGCCAGTAGTCCCCGGACAGGGGGCATTTTGGAGACCCAGTACTTC
>TRBV24-1|TRBJ1-2|.
CATSEPHRVRGYTF
TGTGCCACCAGTGAGCCCCACAGGGTACGGGGCTACACCTTC
>TRBV4-2|TRBJ1-2|.
CASSQTSDANYGYTF
TGTGCCAGCAGCCAAACAAGCGACGCAAACTATGGCTACACCTTC
>TRBV7-2|TRBJ2-3|.
CASSPTRGDTQYF
TGTGCCAGCAGCCCTACCAGAGGAGATACGCAGTATTTT
>TRBV4-2|TRBJ2-7|TRBD2
CASSQEGGNPYEQYF
TGTGCCAGCAGCCAAGAGGGAGGGAACCCCTACGAGCAGTACTTC
>TRBV5-4|TRBJ1-1|.
CASRPGQLMNTEAFF
TGTGCCAGCAGACCTGGACAGTTAATGAACACTGAAGCTTTCTTT
>TRBV19|TRBJ2-1|TRBD1
CASSPGTGVANEQFF
TGTGCCAGTAGTCCCGGGACAGGGGTGGCCAATGAGCAGTTCTTC
>TRBV29-1|TRBJ2-2|.
CSVEVGGELFF
TGCAGCGTTGAGGTGGGCGGGGAGCTGTTTTTT
>TRBV19|TRBJ1-5|TRBD1
CASSIGQGADQPQHF
TGTGCCAGTAGTATAGGACAGGGGGCAGATCAGCCCCAGCATTTT
>TRBV30|TRBJ1-2|.
CAWSDPNTANYGYTF
TGTGCCTGGAGTGACCCTAATACAGCTAACTATGGCTACACCTTC
>TRBV28|TRBJ1-1|.
CASSLGGLFYTEAFF
TGTGCCAGCAGTTTAGGGGGACTTTTTTACACTGAAGCTTTCTTT
>TRBV11-2|TRBJ2-7|TRBD2
CASSATSGRGEQYF
TGTGCCAGCAGCGCTACTAGCGGGAGGGGCGAGCAGTACTTC
>TRBV27|TRBJ1-4|.
CASSPTGATNEKLFF
TGTGCCAGCAGTCCAACGGGTGCAACTAATGAAAAACTGTTTTTT